A selection of T cell receptor beta chains follows, all from one sample in a study of T cells in Graves' hyperthyroidism and ophthalmopathy. Via MiXCR, TCRdb re-called the multiplex PCR reads, giving one row per CDR3 protein. The sample consists of under 300,000 distinct CDR3 sequences, 13% to 15% of them appearing once. Sequencing was carried out using blood. These receptors were collected from a woman aged 45-59 years with Graves' hyperthyroidism that later progressed to Graves' ophthalmopathy. Each CDR3 is given with its conserved first and last residue. Each record gives: V gene, clone size, D gene, J gene, CDR3 DNA, CDR3 protein. The D gene is left open where the match is weak. Clone size, where shown, is once, few, many, or a class for clones that have expanded.

V gene: TRBV20-1
clone size: many
D gene: .
J gene: TRBJ1-1
CDR3 DNA: TGCAGTGCTAGAAGAGAGAACACTGAAGCTTTCTTT
CDR3 protein: CSARRENTEAFF

V gene: TRBV20-1
clone size: few
D gene: .
J gene: TRBJ1-4
CDR3 DNA: TGCAGTGCTAGAATGGGGGCTTGGGAGGGGGAAAAACTGTTTTTT
CDR3 protein: CSARMGAWEGEKLFF

V gene: TRBV9
clone size: .
D gene: .
J gene: TRBJ2-1
CDR3 DNA: TGTGCCAGCACCCCGGAGTCTTACAATGAGCAGTTCTTC
CDR3 protein: CASTPESYNEQFF

V gene: TRBV10-3
clone size: few
D gene: .
J gene: TRBJ2-1
CDR3 DNA: TGTGCCATCAAGGGGGGGATAGGGGATGAGCAGTTCTTC
CDR3 protein: CAIKGGIGDEQFF

V gene: TRBV10-3
clone size: few
D gene: TRBD1
J gene: TRBJ1-1
CDR3 DNA: TGTGCCATCAGTGAAACTGGGACAGGAGGTACTGAAGCTTTCTTT
CDR3 protein: CAISETGTGGTEAFF

V gene: TRBV2
clone size: many
D gene: .
J gene: TRBJ1-1
CDR3 DNA: TGTGCCAGCAGTGAAGCAGTGAGTATGAACACTGAAGCTTTCTTT
CDR3 protein: CASSEAVSMNTEAFF

V gene: TRBV6-1
clone size: many
D gene: TRBD2
J gene: TRBJ2-3
CDR3 DNA: TGTGCCGGCTCCATCAGAGCGGGATGGATAGATACGCAGTATTTT
CDR3 protein: CAGSIRAGWIDTQYF

V gene: TRBV3-1
clone size: few
D gene: .
J gene: TRBJ1-5
CDR3 DNA: TGTGCCAGAAGGGGATTCGGGGATCTTTTTAAACCCCAGCATTTT
CDR3 protein: CARRGFGDLFKPQHF

V gene: TRBV7-9
clone size: .
D gene: .
J gene: TRBJ2-2
CDR3 DNA: TGTGCCAGCAGCCAGACAGCGGACGGGGAGCTGTTTTTT
CDR3 protein: CASSQTADGELFF

V gene: TRBV3-1
clone size: few
D gene: .
J gene: TRBJ1-5
CDR3 DNA: TGTGCCAGCAGCCATGGGGGGGCTTCAGGTCAGCCCCAGCATTTT
CDR3 protein: CASSHGGASGQPQHF

V gene: TRBV7-9
clone size: .
D gene: .
J gene: TRBJ1-3
CDR3 DNA: TGTGCCAGCAGCTTATGGGGAGCTGGAAACACCATATATTTT
CDR3 protein: CASSLWGAGNTIYF

V gene: TRBV28
clone size: many
D gene: .
J gene: TRBJ1-6
CDR3 DNA: TGTGCCAGCCGACTTGACCCGCAGGGGAGTTCACCCCTCCACTTT
CDR3 protein: CASRLDPQGSSPLHF

V gene: TRBV5-8
clone size: .
D gene: .
J gene: TRBJ1-4
CDR3 DNA: TGTGCCAGCAGCGGCAACGGACTGTTTTTT
CDR3 protein: CASSGNGLFF

V gene: TRBV28
clone size: .
D gene: .
J gene: TRBJ2-5
CDR3 DNA: TGTGCCAGCAGACTTGGACAGCACCAAGAGACCCAGTACTTC
CDR3 protein: CASRLGQHQETQYF

V gene: TRBV27
clone size: .
D gene: .
J gene: TRBJ1-6
CDR3 DNA: TGTGCCACCAACCGGGGGGGTAATTCACCCCTCCACTTT
CDR3 protein: CATNRGGNSPLHF

V gene: TRBV3-1
clone size: many
D gene: TRBD2
J gene: TRBJ2-1
CDR3 DNA: TGTGCCAGCAGCCAAGGAAATAGCGGGAGAAGGAATGAGCAGTTCTTC
CDR3 protein: CASSQGNSGRRNEQFF

V gene: TRBV12-3/TRBV12-4
clone size: few
D gene: TRBD1
J gene: TRBJ2-1
CDR3 DNA: TGTGCCAGCAGCCGGACAGGGGGTGGCAATGAGCAGTTCTTC
CDR3 protein: CASSRTGGGNEQFF

V gene: TRBV7-9
clone size: many
D gene: TRBD2
J gene: TRBJ2-3
CDR3 DNA: TGTGCCAGCAGCTCGGGACTAGCGGGGATCACAGATACGCAGTATTTT
CDR3 protein: CASSSGLAGITDTQYF

V gene: TRBV7-2
clone size: many
D gene: .
J gene: TRBJ2-1
CDR3 DNA: TGTGCCAGCAGCAAGGTACCACCTTCCACACACAATGAGCAGTTCTTC
CDR3 protein: CASSKVPPSTHNEQFF

V gene: TRBV5-6
clone size: .
D gene: .
J gene: TRBJ2-1
CDR3 DNA: TGTGCCAGCAGCACAACGACCGGCTGGCAGTTCTTC
CDR3 protein: CASSTTTGWQFF

V gene: TRBV11-2
clone size: many
D gene: .
J gene: TRBJ2-1
CDR3 DNA: TGTGCCAGCAGCCCCAGCGAGGTTGGACATTTCGATGAGCAGTTCTTC
CDR3 protein: CASSPSEVGHFDEQFF

V gene: TRBV11-2
clone size: many
D gene: .
J gene: TRBJ2-7
CDR3 DNA: TGTGCCAGCAGCCCGGGACGGAACTCCTACGAGCAGTACTTC
CDR3 protein: CASSPGRNSYEQYF